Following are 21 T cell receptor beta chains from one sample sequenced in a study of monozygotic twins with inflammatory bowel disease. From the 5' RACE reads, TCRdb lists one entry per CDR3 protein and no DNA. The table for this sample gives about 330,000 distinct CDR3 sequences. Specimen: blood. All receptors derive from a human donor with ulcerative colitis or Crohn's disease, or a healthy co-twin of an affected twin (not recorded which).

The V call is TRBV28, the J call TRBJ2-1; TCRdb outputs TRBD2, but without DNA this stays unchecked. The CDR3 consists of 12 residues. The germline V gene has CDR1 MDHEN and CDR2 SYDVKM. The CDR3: CANRPRYNEQFF.

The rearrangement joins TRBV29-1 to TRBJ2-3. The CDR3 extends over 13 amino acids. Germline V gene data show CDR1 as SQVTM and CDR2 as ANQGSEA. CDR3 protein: CSVESQLDDTQYF.

The CDR3 sequence is CASSVRVVADYNEQFF. The chain has TRBV4-1 and TRBJ2-1; no DNA is available, so the TRBD2 call from TCRdb remains unchecked. Germline CDR1 is MGHRA and CDR2 is YSYEKL. The CDR3 has 16 amino acids.

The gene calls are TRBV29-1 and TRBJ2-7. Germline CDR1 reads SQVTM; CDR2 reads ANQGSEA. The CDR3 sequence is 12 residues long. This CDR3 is CSVKGVTYGQYF.

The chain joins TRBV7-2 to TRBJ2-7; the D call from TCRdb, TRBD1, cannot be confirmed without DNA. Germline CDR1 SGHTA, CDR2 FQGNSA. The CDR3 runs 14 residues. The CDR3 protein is CASSLAQVGGEQYF.

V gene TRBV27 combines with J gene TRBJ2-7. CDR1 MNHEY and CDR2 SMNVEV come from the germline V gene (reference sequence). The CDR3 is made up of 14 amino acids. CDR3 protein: CASTSVAVSYEQYF.

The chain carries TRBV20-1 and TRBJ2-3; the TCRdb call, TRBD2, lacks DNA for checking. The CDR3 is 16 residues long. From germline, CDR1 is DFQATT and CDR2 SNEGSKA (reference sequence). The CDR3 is CSASPGLAGREDTQYF.

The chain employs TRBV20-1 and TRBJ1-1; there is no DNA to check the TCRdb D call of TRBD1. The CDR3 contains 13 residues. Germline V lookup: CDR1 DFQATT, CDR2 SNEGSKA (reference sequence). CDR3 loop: CSARDPRNTEAFF.

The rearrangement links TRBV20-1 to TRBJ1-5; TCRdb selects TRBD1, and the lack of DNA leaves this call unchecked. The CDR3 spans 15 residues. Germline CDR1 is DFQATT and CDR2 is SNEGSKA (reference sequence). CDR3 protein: CSAGRTGGPDQPQHF.

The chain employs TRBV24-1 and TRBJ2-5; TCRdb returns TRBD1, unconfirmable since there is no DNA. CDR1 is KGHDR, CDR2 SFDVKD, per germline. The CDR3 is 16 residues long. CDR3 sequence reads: CATSDFGGRSGETQYF.

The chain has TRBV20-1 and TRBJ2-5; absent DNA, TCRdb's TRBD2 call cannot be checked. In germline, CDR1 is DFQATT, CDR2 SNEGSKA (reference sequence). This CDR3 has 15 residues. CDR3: CSARDSGTSMETQYF.

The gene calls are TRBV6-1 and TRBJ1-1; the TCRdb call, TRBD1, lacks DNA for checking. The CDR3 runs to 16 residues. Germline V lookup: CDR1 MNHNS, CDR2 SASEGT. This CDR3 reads CASRHPVTGTSTEAFF.

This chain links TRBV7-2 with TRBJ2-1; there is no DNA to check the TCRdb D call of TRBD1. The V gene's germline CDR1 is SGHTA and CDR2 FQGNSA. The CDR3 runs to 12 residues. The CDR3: CASSYPRGRQFF.

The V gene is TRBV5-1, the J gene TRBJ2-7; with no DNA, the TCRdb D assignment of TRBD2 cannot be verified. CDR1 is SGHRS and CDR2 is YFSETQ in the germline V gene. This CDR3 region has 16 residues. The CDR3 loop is CASSQPRGDGLYEQYF.

CDR3 sequence reads: CSVGGPDTNTHQETQYF. The genes are TRBV29-1 and TRBJ2-5; TCRdb reports TRBD2, a call that lacks DNA to check it against. The CDR3 runs to 17 residues. Germline loops: CDR1 SQVTM, CDR2 ANQGSEA.

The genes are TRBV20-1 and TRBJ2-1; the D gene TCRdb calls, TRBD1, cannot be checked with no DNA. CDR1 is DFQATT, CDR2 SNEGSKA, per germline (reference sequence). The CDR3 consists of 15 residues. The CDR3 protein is CSARKTGVLTGEQFF.

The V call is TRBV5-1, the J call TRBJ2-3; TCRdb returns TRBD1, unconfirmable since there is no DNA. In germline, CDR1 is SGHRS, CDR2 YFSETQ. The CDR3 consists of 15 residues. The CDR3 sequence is CASSLTARGTDTQYF.

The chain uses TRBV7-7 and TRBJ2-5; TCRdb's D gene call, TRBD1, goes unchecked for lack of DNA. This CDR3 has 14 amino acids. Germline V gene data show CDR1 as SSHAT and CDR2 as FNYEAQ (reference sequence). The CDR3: CASSRDRALETQYF.

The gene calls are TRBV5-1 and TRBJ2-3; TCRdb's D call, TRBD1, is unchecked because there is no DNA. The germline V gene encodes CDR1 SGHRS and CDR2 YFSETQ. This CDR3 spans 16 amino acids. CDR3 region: CASSPGQGAFGDTQYF.

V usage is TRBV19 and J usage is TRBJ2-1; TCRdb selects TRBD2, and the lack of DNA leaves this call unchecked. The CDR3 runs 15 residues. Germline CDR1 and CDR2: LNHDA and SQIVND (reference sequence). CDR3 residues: CASSIRAETYNEQFF.

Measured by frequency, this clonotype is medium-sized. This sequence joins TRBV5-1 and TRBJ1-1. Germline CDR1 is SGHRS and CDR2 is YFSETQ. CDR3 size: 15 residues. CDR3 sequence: CASSLGRNMNTEAFF.